This T cell receptor beta chain was identified in a study of blood T cell repertoires in COVID-19. This clone was seen repeatedly, ten times or more. Per germline, CDR1 LGHNT and CDR2 FRNRAP. The CDR3 sequence is 14 residues long. Trimming cost V 6 bases and J 1 base, with 12 bases left between them. Seattle patients were enrolled while actively infected and followed longitudinally. Per the authors' pipeline: From reference gene primer amplification, estimates of nucleated cell counts were derived. Method: immunoSEQ multiplex PCR; TCRdb's copy keeps in-frame clones and lacks some. The V and J calls and the clone size are those of that table, but D and trimming were determined from the DNA. The profile shows 50,000 to 65,000 clones, about two thirds of them singletons.

The source is a woman aged 70-85 years with COVID-19, enrolled during active disease. The sequenced material came from peripheral blood. The J gene is TRBJ1-1, the V gene TRBV12-5; D is possibly TRBD1 (5 bases). CDR3 nucleotides: TGTGCTAGTGGCAAACAGGAGCCGAACACTGAAGCTTTCTTT. Translated, it gives CASGKQEPNTEAFF.